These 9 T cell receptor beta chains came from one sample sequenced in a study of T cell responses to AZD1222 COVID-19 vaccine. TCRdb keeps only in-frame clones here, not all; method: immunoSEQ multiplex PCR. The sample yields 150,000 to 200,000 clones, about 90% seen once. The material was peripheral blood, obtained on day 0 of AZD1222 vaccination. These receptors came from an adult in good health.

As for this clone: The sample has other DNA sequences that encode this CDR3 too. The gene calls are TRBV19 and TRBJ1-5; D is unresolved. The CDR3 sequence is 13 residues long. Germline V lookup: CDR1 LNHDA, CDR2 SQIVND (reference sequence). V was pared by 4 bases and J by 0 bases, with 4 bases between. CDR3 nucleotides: TGTGCCAGTAGTACCTTTAGCAATCAGCCCCAGCATTTT. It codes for CASSTFSNQPQHF.

In DNA form, the CDR3 reads TGTGCCAGTAGTAACAGCTTTATGAACACTGAAGCTTTCTTT. It is translated as CASSNSFMNTEAFF. The V and J genes are TRBV19 and TRBJ1-1; D unresolved. V gave up 4 bases and J gave up 0 bases, with 9 bases separating them. Germline assignment: CDR1 LNHDA and CDR2 SQIVND (reference sequence). The CDR3 has 14 amino acids.

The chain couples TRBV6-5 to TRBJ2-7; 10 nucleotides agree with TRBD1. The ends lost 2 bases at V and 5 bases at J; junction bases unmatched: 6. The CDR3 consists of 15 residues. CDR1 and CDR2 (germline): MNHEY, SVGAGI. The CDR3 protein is CASSYRDRGFNEQYF. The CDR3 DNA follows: TGTGCCAGCAGTTACCGGGACAGGGGTTTTAACGAGCAGTACTTC.

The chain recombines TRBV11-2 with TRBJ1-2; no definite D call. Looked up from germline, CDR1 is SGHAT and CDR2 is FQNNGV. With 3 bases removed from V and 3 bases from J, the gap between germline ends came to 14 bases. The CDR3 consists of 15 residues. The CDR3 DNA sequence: TGTGCCAGCAGCTTTAGTACGTCTGCTTACTATGGCTACACCTTC. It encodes CASSFSTSAYYGYTF. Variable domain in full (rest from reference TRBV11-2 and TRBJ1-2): EAGVAQSPRYKIIEKRQSVAFWCNPISGHATLYWYQQILGQGPKLLIQFQNNGVVDDSQLPKDRFSAERLKGVDSTLKIQPAKLEDSAVYLCASSFSTSAYYGYTFGSGTRLTVV.

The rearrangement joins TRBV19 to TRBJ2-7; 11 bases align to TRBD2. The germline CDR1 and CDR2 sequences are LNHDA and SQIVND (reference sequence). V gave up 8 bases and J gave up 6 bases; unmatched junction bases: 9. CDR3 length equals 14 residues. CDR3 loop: CASRIAGGPSEQYF. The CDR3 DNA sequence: TGTGCCAGTCGAATAGCGGGGGGGCCTAGCGAGCAGTACTTC.

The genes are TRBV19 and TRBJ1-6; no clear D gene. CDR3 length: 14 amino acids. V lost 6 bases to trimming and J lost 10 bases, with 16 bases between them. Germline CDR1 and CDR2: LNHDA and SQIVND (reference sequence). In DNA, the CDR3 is TGTGCCAGTAGCTTTGACAAGGCAGGCTCACCCCTCCACTTT. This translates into CASSFDKAGSPLHF.

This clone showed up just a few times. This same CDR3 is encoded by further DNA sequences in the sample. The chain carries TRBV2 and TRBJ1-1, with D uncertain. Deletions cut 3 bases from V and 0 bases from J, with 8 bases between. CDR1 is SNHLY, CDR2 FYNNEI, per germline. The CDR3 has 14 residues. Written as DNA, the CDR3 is TGTGCCAGCAGTGATAGATTTATGAACACTGAAGCTTTCTTT. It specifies CASSDRFMNTEAFF.

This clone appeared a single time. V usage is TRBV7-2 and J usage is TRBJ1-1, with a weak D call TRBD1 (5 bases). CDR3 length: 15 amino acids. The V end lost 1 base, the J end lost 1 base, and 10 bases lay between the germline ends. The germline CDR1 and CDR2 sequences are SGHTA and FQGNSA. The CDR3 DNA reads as TGTGCCAGCAGCTTAGTAACAACAGGGAACACTGAAGCTTTCTTT. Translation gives CASSLVTTGNTEAFF.

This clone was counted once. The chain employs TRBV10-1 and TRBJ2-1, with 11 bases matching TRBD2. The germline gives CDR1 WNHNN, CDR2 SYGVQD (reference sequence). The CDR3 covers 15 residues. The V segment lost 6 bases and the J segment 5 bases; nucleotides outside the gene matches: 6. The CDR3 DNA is TGCGCCAGCAGCCCCGGGACTAGCGGAAACAATGAGCAGTTCTTC. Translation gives CASSPGTSGNNEQFF.